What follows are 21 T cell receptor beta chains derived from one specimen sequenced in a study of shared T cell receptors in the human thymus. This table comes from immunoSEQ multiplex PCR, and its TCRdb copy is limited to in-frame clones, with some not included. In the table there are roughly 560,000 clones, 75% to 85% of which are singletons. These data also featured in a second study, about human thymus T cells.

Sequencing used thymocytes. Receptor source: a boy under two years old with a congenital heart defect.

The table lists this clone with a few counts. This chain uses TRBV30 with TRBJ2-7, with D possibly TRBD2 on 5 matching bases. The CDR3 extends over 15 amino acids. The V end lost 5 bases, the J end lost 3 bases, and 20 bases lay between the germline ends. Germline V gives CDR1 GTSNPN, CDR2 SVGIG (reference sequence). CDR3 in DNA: TGTGCCTGGGGCGGCGAGGGTGAGTGGGGCTACGAGCAGTACTTC. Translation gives CAWGGEGEWGYEQYF.

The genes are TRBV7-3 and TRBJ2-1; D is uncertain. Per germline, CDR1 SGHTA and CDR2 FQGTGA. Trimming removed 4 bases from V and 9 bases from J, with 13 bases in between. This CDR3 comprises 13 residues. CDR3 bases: TGTGCCAGCAGCTACGGAGATTCGGGTGAGCAGTTCTTC. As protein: CASSYGDSGEQFF.

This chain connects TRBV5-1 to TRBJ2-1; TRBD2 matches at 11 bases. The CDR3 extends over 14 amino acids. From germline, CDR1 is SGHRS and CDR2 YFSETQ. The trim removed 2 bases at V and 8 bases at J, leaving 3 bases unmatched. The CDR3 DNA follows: TGCGCCAGCAGCTTACTAGCGGGAGTCCATGAGCAGTTCTTC. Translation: CASSLLAGVHEQFF.

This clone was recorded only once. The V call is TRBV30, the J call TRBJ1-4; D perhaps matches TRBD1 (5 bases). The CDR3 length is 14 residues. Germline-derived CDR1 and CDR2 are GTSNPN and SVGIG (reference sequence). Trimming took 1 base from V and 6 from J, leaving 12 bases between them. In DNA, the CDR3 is TGTGCCTGGAGTGCCCGGGGGACTTATGAAAAACTGTTTTTT. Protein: CAWSARGTYEKLFF.

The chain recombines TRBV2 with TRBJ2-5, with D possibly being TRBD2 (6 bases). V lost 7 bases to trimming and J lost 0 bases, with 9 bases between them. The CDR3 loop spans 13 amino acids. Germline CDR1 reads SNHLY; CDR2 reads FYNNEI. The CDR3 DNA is TGTGCCAGCATGGGGAGGTACCAAGAGACCCAGTACTTC. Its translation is CASMGRYQETQYF.

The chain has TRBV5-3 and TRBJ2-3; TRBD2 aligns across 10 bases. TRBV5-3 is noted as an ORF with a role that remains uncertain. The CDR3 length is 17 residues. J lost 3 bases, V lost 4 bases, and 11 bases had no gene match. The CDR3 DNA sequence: TGTGCCAGAAGCCCCCACATTGAGACTAGCGGGACAGATACGCAGTATTTT. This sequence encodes CARSPHIETSGTDTQYF.

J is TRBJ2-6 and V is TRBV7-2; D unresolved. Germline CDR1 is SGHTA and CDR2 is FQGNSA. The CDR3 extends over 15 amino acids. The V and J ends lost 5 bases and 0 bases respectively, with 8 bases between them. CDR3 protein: CASSLTVSGANVLTF. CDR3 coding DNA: TGTGCCAGCAGCCTCACAGTCTCTGGGGCCAACGTCCTGACTTTC. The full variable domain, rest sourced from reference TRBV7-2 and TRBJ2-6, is GAGVSQSPSNKVTEKGKDVELRCDPISGHTALYWYRQSLGQGLEFLIYFQGNSAPDKSGLPSDRFSAERTGGSVSTLTIQRTQQEDSAVYLCASSLTVSGANVLTFGAGSRLTVL.

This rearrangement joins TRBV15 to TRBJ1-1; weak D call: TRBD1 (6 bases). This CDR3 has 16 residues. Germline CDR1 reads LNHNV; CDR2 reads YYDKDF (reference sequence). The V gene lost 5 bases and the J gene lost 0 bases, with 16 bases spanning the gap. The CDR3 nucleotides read TGTGCCACCAGCGTACAGGGTGGTATTATGAACACTGAAGCTTTCTTT. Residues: CATSVQGGIMNTEAFF.

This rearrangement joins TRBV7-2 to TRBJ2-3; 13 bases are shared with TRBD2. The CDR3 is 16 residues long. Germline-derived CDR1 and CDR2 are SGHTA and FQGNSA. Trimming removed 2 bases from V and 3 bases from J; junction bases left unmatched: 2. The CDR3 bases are TGTGCCAGCAGCTTACGGACTAGCGGGAGAACAGATACGCAGTATTTT. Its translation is CASSLRTSGRTDTQYF.

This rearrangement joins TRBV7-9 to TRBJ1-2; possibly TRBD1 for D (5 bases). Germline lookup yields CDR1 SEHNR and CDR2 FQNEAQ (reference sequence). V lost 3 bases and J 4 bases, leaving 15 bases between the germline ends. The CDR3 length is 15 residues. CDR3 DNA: TGTGCCAGCAGCTTCGACCGGGGGGAACCCTATGGCTACACCTTC. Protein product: CASSFDRGEPYGYTF.

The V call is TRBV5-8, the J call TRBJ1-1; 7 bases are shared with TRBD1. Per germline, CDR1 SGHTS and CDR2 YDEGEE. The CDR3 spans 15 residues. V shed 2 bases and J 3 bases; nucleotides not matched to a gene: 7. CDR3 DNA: TGTGCCAGCAGCTTTTACAGGGGAAGGGACACTGAAGCTTTCTTT. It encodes CASSFYRGRDTEAFF. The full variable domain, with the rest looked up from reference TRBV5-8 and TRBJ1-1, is EAGVTQSPTHLIKTRGQQATLRCSPISGHTSVYWYQQALGLGLQFLLWYDEGEERNRGNFPPRFSGRQFPNYSSELNVNALELEDSALYLCASSFYRGRDTEAFFGQGTRLTVV.

In DNA, the CDR3 is TGTGCCAGCAGCCCAACCCCAACACCAGTCTCCTACGAGCAGTACTTC. Protein sequence: CASSPTPTPVSYEQYF. The chain carries TRBV11-2 and TRBJ2-7, with D uncertain. Germline lookup yields CDR1 SGHAT and CDR2 FQNNGV. CDR3 size: 16 residues. Trimming shortened V by 5 bases and J by 0 bases, and 17 bases separated the two germline ends.

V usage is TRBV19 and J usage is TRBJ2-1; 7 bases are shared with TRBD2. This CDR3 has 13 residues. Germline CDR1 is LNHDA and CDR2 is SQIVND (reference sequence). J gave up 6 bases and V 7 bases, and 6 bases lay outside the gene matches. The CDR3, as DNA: TGTGCCAGTATCGGCGGGAGACTCAATGAGCAGTTCTTC. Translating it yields CASIGGRLNEQFF.

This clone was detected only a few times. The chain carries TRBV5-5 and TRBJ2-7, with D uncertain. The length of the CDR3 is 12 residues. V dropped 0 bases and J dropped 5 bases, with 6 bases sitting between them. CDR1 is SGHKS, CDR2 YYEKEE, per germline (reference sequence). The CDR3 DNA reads TGTGCCAGCAGCTTGGGCGCGCACGAGCAGTACTTC. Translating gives CASSLGAHEQYF. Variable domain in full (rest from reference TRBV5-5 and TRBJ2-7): DAGVTQSPTHLIKTRGQQVTLRCSPISGHKSVSWYQQVLGQGPQFIFQYYEKEERGRGNFPDRFSARQFPNYSSELNVNALLLGDSALYLCASSLGAHEQYFGPGTRLTVT.

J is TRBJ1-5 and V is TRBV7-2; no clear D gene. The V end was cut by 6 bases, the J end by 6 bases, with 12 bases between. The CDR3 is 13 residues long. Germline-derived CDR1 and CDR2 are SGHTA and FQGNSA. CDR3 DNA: TGTGCCAGCAGTTTTCGATCCAGTCAGCCCCAGCATTTT. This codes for CASSFRSSQPQHF. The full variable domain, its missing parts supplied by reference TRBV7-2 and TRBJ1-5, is GAGVSQSPSNKVTEKGKDVELRCDPISGHTALYWYRQSLGQGLEFLIYFQGNSAPDKSGLPSDRFSAERTGGSVSTLTIQRTQQEDSAVYLCASSFRSSQPQHFGDGTRLSIL.

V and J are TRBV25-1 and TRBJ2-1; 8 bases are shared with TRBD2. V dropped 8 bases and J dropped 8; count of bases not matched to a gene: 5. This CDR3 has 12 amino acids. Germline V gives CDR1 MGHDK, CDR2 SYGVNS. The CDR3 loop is CASGLAEDEQFF. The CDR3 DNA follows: TGTGCCAGCGGACTAGCTGAGGATGAGCAGTTCTTC.

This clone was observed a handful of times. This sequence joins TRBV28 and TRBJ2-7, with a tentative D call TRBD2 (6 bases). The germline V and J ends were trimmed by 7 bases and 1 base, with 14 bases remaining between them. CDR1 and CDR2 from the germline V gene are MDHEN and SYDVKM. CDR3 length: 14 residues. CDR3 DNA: TGTGCCAGCACCATGGGAGGTAAATCCTACGAGCAGTACTTC. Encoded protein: CASTMGGKSYEQYF.

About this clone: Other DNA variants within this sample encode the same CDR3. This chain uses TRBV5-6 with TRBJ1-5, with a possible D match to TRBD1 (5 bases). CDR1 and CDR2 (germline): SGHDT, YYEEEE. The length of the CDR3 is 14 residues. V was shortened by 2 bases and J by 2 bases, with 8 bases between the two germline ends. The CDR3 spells CASSFGGRNQPQHF. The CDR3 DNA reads TGTGCCAGCAGCTTCGGGGGACGCAATCAGCCCCAGCATTTT.

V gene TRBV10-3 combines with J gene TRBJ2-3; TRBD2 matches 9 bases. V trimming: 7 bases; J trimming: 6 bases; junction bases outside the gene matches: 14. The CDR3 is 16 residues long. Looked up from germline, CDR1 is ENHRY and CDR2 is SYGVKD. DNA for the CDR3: TGTGCCATCAAATCAGGGCGGGAGGGCTCTCGGGATACGCAGTATTTT. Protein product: CAIKSGREGSRDTQYF.

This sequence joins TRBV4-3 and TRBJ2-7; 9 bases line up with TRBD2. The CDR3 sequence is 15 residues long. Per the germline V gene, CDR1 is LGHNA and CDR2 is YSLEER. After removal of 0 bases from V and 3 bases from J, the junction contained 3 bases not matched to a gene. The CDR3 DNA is TGCGCCAGCAGCCAAGATCCTAGCGGGAACTACGAGCAGTACTTC. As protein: CASSQDPSGNYEQYF.

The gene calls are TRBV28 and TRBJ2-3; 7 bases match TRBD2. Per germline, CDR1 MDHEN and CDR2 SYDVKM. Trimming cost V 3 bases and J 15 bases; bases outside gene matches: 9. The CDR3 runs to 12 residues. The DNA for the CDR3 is TGTGCCAGCAGTTTGGGGGGGACTCACCAATATTTT. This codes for CASSLGGTHQYF.